The present TCR beta chain was sequenced within a study of blood T cell repertoires in COVID-19 (dated by TCRdb to about 2020). Turning to the overall study: The collaborator samples originated in the United States, Italy and Spain and spanned the acute and convalescent phases of COVID-19. The material from the prospective study consisted of cDNA or gDNA derived from T cells, B-cell-depleted T cells, or PBMCs. The repertoires were released in a freely available public database meant as a resource for research on the immune response to SARS-CoV-2. Sample metadata almost always included a de-identified subject ID, COVID-19 status, age in years and sex. Subjects who had been exposed to COVID-19, were actively infected with it, or had recovered from it provided the deeply sampled blood TCRbeta repertoires that made up the dataset. Where available, HLA class I and class II types were obtained from metadata supplied by the sample provider rather than from assay-based typing. Samples were obtained from the ongoing ImmuneRACE study (first 160 participants) and from approximately 1,200 subjects provided by 6 global collaborators.

Participants in the prospective study were aged roughly 18 to 89 years, lived in about two dozen United States geographic areas, and enrolled through a virtual design. In the prospective study, cohorts were assigned on the basis of participant-reported clinical history obtained from a screening survey and a study questionnaire. For ImmuneRACE Cohort 3, a participant was defined as recovered based on two consecutive negative NP/OP PCR tests, clearance by a healthcare professional, or resolution of symptoms. Each participant in the prospective study had whole blood, serum and a nasopharyngeal or oropharyngeal swab collected by mobile phlebotomists. Additional blood draws and questionnaires over an approximately 2-month period could optionally be provided by prospective study participants. Before DNA extraction, blood samples from the prospective study were shipped at room temperature or frozen. From the germline V gene, CDR1 is MDHEN and CDR2 is SYDVKM. The CDR3, from cysteine to phenylalanine, totals 16 residues. CDR3 DNA is the only sequence kept; it has 48 bases, read in frame from the first base. V loses 3 bases, J loses 5 bases, and the germline ends lie 16 bases apart.

The study at large found these results: The quantity of clinical and demographic metadata differed by source and by participant and was supplied without curation.

Note on this clone: Its antigen is still unknown. No base-level quality is on record; no much larger clone is a single base apart.

TCRbeta CDR3 regions were amplified from genomic DNA by means of the immunoSEQ Assay, a bias-controlled multiplex PCR. In the paper's pipeline: Nucleated cell counts per sample were estimated from amplification of reference gene primers within the assay. To quantify the absolute abundance of each unique TCRbeta CDR3 rearrangement, sequence reads were collapsed and filtered. For each sample, productive Simpson clonality was calculated as the square root of Simpson's diversity index across productive rearrangements. TCRdb re-hosts the immuneACCESS table, in-frame sequences only. Its copies lack some clones; in the studies checked, an unresolved V gene accounts for under half of them, and the cause for the rest is not known. V and J calls and clone size follow that table, whereas D and trimming were derived from the DNA. For this sample the table gives over 100,000 clones, of which around 83% were detected only once. Approximately 3.9% of the sample comes from the top ten.

The chain is made from TRBV28 and TRBJ2-2, and perhaps TRBD1 as D gene, on 6 matching bases. This receptor was obtained from a young woman who had recovered from COVID-19. Input material: PBMCs or T cells enriched from blood (not recorded which). The sequenced DNA: TGTGCCAGCAGTTTCTGGACAGTCGAGCGGACCGGGGAGCTGTTTTTT. It translates as CASSFWTVERTGELFF.